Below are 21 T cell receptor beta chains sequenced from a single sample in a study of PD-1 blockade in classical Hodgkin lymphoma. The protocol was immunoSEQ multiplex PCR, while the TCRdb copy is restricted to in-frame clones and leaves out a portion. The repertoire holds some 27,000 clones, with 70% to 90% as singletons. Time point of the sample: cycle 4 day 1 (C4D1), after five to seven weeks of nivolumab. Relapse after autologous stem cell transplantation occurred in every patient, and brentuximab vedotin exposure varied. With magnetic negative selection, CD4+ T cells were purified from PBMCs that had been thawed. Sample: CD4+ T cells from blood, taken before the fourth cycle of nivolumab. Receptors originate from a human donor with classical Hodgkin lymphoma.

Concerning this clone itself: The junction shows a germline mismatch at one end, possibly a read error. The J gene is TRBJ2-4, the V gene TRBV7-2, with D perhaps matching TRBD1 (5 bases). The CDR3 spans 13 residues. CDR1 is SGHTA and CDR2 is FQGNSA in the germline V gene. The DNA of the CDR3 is TGTGCCAGCAGCCTTGACAGCGACTCTATTTTAGACTTC. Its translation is CASSLDSDSILDF.

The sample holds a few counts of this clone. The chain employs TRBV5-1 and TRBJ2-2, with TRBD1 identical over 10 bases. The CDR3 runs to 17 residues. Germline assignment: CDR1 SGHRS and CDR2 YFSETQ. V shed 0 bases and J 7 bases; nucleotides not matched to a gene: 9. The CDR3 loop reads CASSLAVLGQGDGELFF. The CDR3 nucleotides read TGCGCCAGCAGCTTGGCGGTTCTAGGACAGGGGGACGGGGAGCTGTTTTTT.

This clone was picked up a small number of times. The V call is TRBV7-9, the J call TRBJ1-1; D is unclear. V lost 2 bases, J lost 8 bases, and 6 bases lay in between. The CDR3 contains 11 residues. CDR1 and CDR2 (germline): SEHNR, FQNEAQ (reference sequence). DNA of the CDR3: TGTGCCAGCAGCTTAACCGCGGAAGCTTTCTTT. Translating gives CASSLTAEAFF.

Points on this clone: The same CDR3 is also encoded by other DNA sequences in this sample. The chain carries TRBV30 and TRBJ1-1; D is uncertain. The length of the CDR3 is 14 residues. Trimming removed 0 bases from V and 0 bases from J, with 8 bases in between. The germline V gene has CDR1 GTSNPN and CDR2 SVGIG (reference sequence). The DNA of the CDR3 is TGTGCCTGGAGTGTCGCGCAGATGAACACTGAAGCTTTCTTT. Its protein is CAWSVAQMNTEAFF.

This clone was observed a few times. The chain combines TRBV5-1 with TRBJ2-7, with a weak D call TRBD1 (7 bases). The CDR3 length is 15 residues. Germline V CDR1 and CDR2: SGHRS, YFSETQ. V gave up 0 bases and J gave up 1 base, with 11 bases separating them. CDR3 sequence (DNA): TGCGCCAGCAGCTTGGTTCCAGGGGGGTCCTACGAGCAGTACTTC. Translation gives CASSLVPGGSYEQYF.

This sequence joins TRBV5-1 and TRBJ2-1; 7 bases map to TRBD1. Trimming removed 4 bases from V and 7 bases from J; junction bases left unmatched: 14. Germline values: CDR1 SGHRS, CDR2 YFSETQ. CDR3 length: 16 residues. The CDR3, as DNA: TGCGCCAGCAGCCCCAAACTGTGGACAGGTGCGAATGAGCAGTTCTTC. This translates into CASSPKLWTGANEQFF.

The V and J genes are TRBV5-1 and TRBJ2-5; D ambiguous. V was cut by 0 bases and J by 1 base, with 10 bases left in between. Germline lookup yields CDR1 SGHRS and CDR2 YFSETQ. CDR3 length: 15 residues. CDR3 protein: CASSLAGQSQETQYF. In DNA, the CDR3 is TGCGCCAGCAGCTTGGCCGGGCAGTCCCAAGAGACCCAGTACTTC.

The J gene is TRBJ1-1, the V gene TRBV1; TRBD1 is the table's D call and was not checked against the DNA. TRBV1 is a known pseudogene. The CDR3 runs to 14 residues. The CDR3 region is CTSSIRDRGPEAFF. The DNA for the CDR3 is TGCACCAGCAGCATACGGGACAGGGGGCCTGAAGCTTTCTTT.

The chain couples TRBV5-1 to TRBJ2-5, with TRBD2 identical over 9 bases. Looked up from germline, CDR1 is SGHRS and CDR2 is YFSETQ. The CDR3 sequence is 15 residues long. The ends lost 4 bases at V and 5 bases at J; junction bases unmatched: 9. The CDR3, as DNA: TGCGCCAGCAGCCCCTGGCTAGCGGGGCAGGAGACCCAGTACTTC. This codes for CASSPWLAGQETQYF.

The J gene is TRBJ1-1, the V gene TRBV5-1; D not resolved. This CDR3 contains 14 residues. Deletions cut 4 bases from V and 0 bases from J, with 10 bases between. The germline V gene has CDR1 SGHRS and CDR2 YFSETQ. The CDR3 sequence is CASSEVALNTEAFF. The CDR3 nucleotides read TGCGCCAGCAGCGAAGTGGCGTTGAACACTGAAGCTTTCTTT.

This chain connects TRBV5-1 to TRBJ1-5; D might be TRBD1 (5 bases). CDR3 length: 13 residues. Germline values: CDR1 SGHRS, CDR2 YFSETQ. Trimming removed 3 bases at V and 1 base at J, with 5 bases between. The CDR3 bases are TGCGCCAGCAGCTGGGACAGCAATCAGCCCCAGCATTTT. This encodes CASSWDSNQPQHF.

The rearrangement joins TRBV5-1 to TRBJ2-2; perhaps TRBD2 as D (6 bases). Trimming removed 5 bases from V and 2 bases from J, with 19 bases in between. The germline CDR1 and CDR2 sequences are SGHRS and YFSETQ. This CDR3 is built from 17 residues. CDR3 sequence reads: CASREGGVRINTGELFF. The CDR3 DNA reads TGCGCCAGCAGGGAAGGAGGGGTCCGAATCAACACCGGGGAGCTGTTTTTT. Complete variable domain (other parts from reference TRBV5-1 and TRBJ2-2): KAGVTQTPRYLIKTRGQQVTLSCSPISGHRSVSWYQQTPGQGLQFLFEYFSETQRNKGNFPGRFSGRQFSNSRSEMNVSTLELGDSALYLCASREGGVRINTGELFFGEGSRLTVL.

The CDR3 loop is CASSAPDRSPYEQYF. CDR3 DNA sequence: TGCGCCAGCAGCGCCCCGGACAGATCCCCCTACGAGCAGTACTTC. The V call is TRBV5-1, the J call TRBJ2-7, with D perhaps matching TRBD1 (6 bases). The CDR3 is 15 amino acids. CDR1 is SGHRS, CDR2 YFSETQ, per germline. Trimming removed 4 bases from V and 2 bases from J, with 16 bases in between. Drawing the rest from reference TRBV5-1 and TRBJ2-7, the complete variable domain is KAGVTQTPRYLIKTRGQQVTLSCSPISGHRSVSWYQQTPGQGLQFLFEYFSETQRNKGNFPGRFSGRQFSNSRSEMNVSTLELGDSALYLCASSAPDRSPYEQYFGPGTRLTVT.

For the CDR3, the DNA is TGCGCCAGCAGCACCGGGACAGGGGATAATTCACCCCTCCACTTT. Translation gives CASSTGTGDNSPLHF. The chain combines TRBV5-1 with TRBJ1-6, with 10 bases identical to TRBD1. Germline CDR1 SGHRS, CDR2 YFSETQ. V trimming: 4 bases; J trimming: 5 bases; junction bases outside the gene matches: 3. The CDR3 is 15 amino acids.

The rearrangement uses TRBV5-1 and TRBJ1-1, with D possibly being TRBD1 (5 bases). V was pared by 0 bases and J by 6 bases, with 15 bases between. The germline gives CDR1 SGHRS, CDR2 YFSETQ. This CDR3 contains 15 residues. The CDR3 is CASSLEVTVFAEAFF. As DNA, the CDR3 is TGCGCCAGCAGCTTGGAGGTGACAGTTTTTGCTGAAGCTTTCTTT. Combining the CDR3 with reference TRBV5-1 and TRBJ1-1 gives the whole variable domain KAGVTQTPRYLIKTRGQQVTLSCSPISGHRSVSWYQQTPGQGLQFLFEYFSETQRNKGNFPGRFSGRQFSNSRSEMNVSTLELGDSALYLCASSLEVTVFAEAFFGQGTRLTVV.

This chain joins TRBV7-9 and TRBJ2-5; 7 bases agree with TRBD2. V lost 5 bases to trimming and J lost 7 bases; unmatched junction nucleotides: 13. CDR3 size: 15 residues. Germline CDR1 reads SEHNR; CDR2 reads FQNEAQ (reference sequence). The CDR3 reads CASSAYGGTVGTQYF. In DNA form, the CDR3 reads TGTGCCAGCAGCGCGTACGGGGGGACTGTAGGGACCCAGTACTTC.

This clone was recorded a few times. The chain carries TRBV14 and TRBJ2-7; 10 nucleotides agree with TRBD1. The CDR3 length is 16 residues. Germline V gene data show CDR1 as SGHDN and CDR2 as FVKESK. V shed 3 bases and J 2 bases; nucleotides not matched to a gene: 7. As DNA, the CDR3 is TGTGCCAGCAGCCATGGACCGGGACAGGGGACCTACGAGCAGTACTTC. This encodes CASSHGPGQGTYEQYF.

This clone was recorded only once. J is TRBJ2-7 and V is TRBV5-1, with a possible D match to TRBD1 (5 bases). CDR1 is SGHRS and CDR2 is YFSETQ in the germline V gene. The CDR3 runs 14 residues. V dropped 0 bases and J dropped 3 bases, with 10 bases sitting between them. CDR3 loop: CASSLEGVGYEQYF. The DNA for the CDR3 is TGCGCCAGCAGCTTGGAAGGGGTAGGCTACGAGCAGTACTTC.

The CDR3 nucleotides are TGTGCCAGCAGCCTTCCGGGACAAGGTAAGAGAGACGAGCAGTACTTC. It codes for CASSLPGQGKRDEQYF. The chain employs TRBV16 and TRBJ2-7; TRBD1 might be the D (6 bases). CDR3 length: 16 amino acids. Germline lookup yields CDR1 KGHSY and CDR2 FQNENV. The germline V and J ends were trimmed by 4 bases and 5 bases, with 21 bases remaining between them.

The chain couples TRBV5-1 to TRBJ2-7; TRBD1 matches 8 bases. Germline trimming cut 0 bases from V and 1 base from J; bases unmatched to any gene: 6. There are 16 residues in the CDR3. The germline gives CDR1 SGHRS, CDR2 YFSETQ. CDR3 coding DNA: TGCGCCAGCAGCTTGGCCCCCGGACAGGGTTCCTACGAGCAGTACTTC. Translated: CASSLAPGQGSYEQYF.

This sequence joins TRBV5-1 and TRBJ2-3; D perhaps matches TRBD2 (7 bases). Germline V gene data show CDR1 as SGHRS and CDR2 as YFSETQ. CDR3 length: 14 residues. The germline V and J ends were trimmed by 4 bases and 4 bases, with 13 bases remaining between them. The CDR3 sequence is CASSPAGAADTQYF. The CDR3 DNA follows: TGCGCCAGCAGCCCGGCGGGGGCGGCAGATACGCAGTATTTT.